The clone carrying this TCR beta chain occurred a few times. Sequenced by immunoSEQ multiplex PCR; TCRdb stores in-frame clones only, minus some. Of over 300,000 clones in the sample, around 89% are singletons; the top ten hold 6.5% to 7%. Looked up from germline, CDR1 is ENHRY and CDR2 is SYGVKD. This CDR3 is built from 12 residues. Trimming removed 8 bases at V and 5 bases at J, with 12 bases between. The data are from a study of blood T cell repertoires in COVID-19. This clonotype was obtained from a man aged 18 to 30 with active or convalescent COVID-19. Material: peripheral blood. The chain joins TRBV10-3 to TRBJ1-2; no clear D. The DNA for the CDR3 is TGTGCCATCGGGGAGGAGAGGTATGGCTACACCTTC. This encodes CAIGEERYGYTF.